These T cell receptor beta chains were read from a single sample in a study of blood T cell repertoires in COVID-19. Here immunoSEQ multiplex PCR was the method, and the copy in TCRdb shows in-frame clones only, minus some. In the table there are about 160,000 clones, more than 80% of which are singletons. The material sequenced was peripheral blood. Receptors originate from a man aged 55 to 70 with acute or convalescent COVID-19. Each CDR3 is given with its conserved first and last residue. A D gene is named only where the DNA matches it firmly.

V: TRBV7-9
D: .
J: TRBJ1-1
DNA: TGTGCCAGCAGCGCCCCACGGGGGTGGCTGAACACTGAAGCTTTCTTT
CDR3: CASSAPRGWLNTEAFF

V: TRBV14
D: .
J: TRBJ1-3
DNA: TGTGCCAGCAGCTTATTAGGGGTCTCTGGAAACACCATATATTTT
CDR3: CASSLLGVSGNTIYF

V: TRBV2
D: TRBD2
J: TRBJ2-5
DNA: TGTGCCAATGACGGGGGGTACCAAGAGACCCAGTACTTC
CDR3: CANDGGYQETQYF

V: TRBV4-3
D: .
J: TRBJ1-2
DNA: TGCGCCAGCAGCCAAACCCCCAGGGACATCTATGGCTACACCTTC
CDR3: CASSQTPRDIYGYTF

V: TRBV24-1
D: .
J: TRBJ2-3
DNA: TGTGCCACCAGTGACCGGGCCCAGGGGTTTGATACGCAGTATTTT
CDR3: CATSDRAQGFDTQYF

V: TRBV5-1
D: TRBD2
J: TRBJ2-3
DNA: TGCGCCAGCAGCTCCTCACTAGCGGGGGGCACAGATACGCAGTATTTT
CDR3: CASSSSLAGGTDTQYF

V: TRBV7-8
D: TRBD1
J: TRBJ1-4
DNA: TGTGCCAGCAGCTCAGACCGGGACAGGAAACTGTTTTTT
CDR3: CASSSDRDRKLFF

V: TRBV3-1/TRBV3-2
D: .
J: TRBJ1-2
DNA: TGTGCCAGCAGTAGGGGTAAGGCTAACTATGGCTACACCTTC
CDR3: CASSRGKANYGYTF

V: TRBV2
D: .
J: TRBJ1-5
DNA: TGTGCCAGCAGCCCCAGGGGCAATCAGCCCCAGCATTTT
CDR3: CASSPRGNQPQHF

V: TRBV18
D: TRBD1
J: TRBJ2-7
DNA: TGTGCCAGCTCACCAAGGGTCAACACAGGGGGTTACGAGCAGTACTTC
CDR3: CASSPRVNTGGYEQYF

V: TRBV18
D: .
J: TRBJ1-2
DNA: TGTGCCAGCTCACCAAGCGGGGATGGCTACACCTTC
CDR3: CASSPSGDGYTF

V: TRBV5-1
D: TRBD2
J: TRBJ2-3
DNA: TGCGCCAGCAGCAAAAGCGGGGGGGCTACAGATACGCAGTATTTT
CDR3: CASSKSGGATDTQYF

V: TRBV18
D: TRBD2
J: TRBJ2-7
DNA: TGTGCCAGCTCACCGAAGAAGAGGCGGGAGGGCGAGCAGTACTTC
CDR3: CASSPKKRREGEQYF

V: TRBV7-2
D: TRBD2
J: TRBJ2-1
DNA: TGTGCCAGCAGCTTAGGGGTTAGCGGGGGGAGCTCCTACAATGAGCAGTTCTTC
CDR3: CASSLGVSGGSSYNEQFF

V: TRBV10-3
D: .
J: TRBJ2-1
DNA: TGTGCCATCACAGACAGGTTACACAATGAGCAGTTCTTC
CDR3: CAITDRLHNEQFF

V: TRBV4-1
D: .
J: TRBJ2-3
DNA: TGCGCCAGCAGCCAGGACTCGAGCACAGATACGCAGTATTTT
CDR3: CASSQDSSTDTQYF

V: TRBV15
D: TRBD2
J: TRBJ2-1
DNA: TGTGCCACCAGTAGAGGGGTAGCGGGGTACAATGAGCAGTTCTTC
CDR3: CATSRGVAGYNEQFF

V: TRBV4-2
D: .
J: TRBJ2-7
DNA: TGTGCCAGCAGCCCCAGGGCCGTCAGTGGCGAGCAGTACTTC
CDR3: CASSPRAVSGEQYF

V: TRBV7-3
D: .
J: TRBJ1-1
DNA: TGTGCCAGCAGCCGCGAGGCGAGCACTGAAGCTTTCTTT
CDR3: CASSREASTEAFF